What follows are 8 T cell receptor beta chains derived from one specimen sequenced in a study of cytomegalovirus exposure and HLA in healthy donors. The assay was immunoSEQ multiplex PCR, and TCRdb's table has in-frame clones only and misses some. This sample has about 200,000 clones; approximately 80% occur once, and the top ten carry around 15%. Sequences were obtained from PBMCs. These receptors came from a woman aged 30 to 39 in good health and CMV-seropositive.

The gene calls are TRBV11-2 and TRBJ2-7, with a tentative D call TRBD1 (6 bases). Germline-derived CDR1 and CDR2 are SGHAT and FQNNGV. V lost 1 base and J lost 5, with 15 bases in between. CDR3 size: 15 residues. CDR3 residues: CASSLVSGTWNEQYF. For the CDR3, the DNA is TGTGCCAGCAGCTTAGTCTCCGGGACATGGAACGAGCAGTACTTC. The variable domain in full, with the rest retrieved from reference TRBV11-2 and TRBJ2-7, is EAGVAQSPRYKIIEKRQSVAFWCNPISGHATLYWYQQILGQGPKLLIQFQNNGVVDDSQLPKDRFSAERLKGVDSTLKIQPAKLEDSAVYLCASSLVSGTWNEQYFGPGTRLTVT.

This rearrangement joins TRBV6-1 to TRBJ1-1, with D perhaps TRBD1 (6 bases). Germline CDR1 reads MNHNS; CDR2 reads SASEGT. CDR3 length: 14 amino acids. V was pared by 5 bases and J by 3 bases, with 13 bases between. The CDR3 protein is CASSLQGRHTEAFF. CDR3 bases: TGTGCCAGCAGTCTACAGGGCAGGCACACTGAAGCTTTCTTT.

The chain carries TRBV30 and TRBJ2-7, with a weak D call TRBD1 (5 bases). V lost 4 bases to trimming and J lost 4 bases, with 20 bases between them. This CDR3 region has 15 residues. CDR1 and CDR2 (germline): GTSNPN, SVGIG (reference sequence). Here the CDR3 reads CAWTPKGQVSYEQYF. The CDR3 DNA sequence: TGTGCCTGGACGCCGAAGGGGCAGGTTTCGTACGAGCAGTACTTC.

A remark on this clone: Mismatch with germline at one junction end may stem from a read error. The CDR3 loop is CASSPGNQETRYF. CDR3 sequence (DNA): TGTGCCAGCAGCCCCGGGAACCAAGAGACCCGGTACTTC. The chain couples TRBV28 to TRBJ2-5; possible D gene TRBD2, 5 bases. The CDR3 covers 13 residues. Germline CDR1 is MDHEN and CDR2 is SYDVKM.

The chain carries TRBV27 and TRBJ2-7; D remains unclear. V was clipped by 5 bases and J by 2 bases, with 7 bases between them. This CDR3 comprises 12 residues. Per the germline V gene, CDR1 is MNHEY and CDR2 is SMNVEV (reference sequence). CDR3 sequence reads: CASSAHTYEQYF. For the CDR3, the DNA is TGTGCCAGCAGTGCCCACACCTACGAGCAGTACTTC.

The chain uses TRBV6-5 and TRBJ1-2; D gene ambiguous. The V end was cut by 6 bases, the J end by 7 bases, with 18 bases between. CDR3 length: 14 amino acids. Germline CDR1 MNHEY, CDR2 SVGAGI. CDR3 DNA: TGTGCCAGCAGGCGAAGCCATCGGGTTGCTGGCTACACCTTC. Translated: CASRRSHRVAGYTF.

The V gene is TRBV4-2, the J gene TRBJ2-1; tentative D call: TRBD2 (5 bases). Germline lookup yields CDR1 LGHNA and CDR2 YNFKEQ. V lost 0 bases, J lost 10 bases, and 13 bases lay in between. The CDR3 has 14 residues. The CDR3 spells CASSQEVRTWEQFF. In DNA form, the CDR3 reads TGTGCCAGCAGCCAAGAGGTCAGGACTTGGGAGCAGTTCTTC.

This chain joins TRBV19 and TRBJ2-1, with a weak D call TRBD2 (5 bases). Germline CDR1 is LNHDA and CDR2 is SQIVND (reference sequence). This CDR3 spans 17 amino acids. V lost 7 bases to trimming and J lost 2 bases, with 21 bases between them. CDR3 nucleotide sequence: TGTGCCAGTACCACGGCGGCAGCCGAGGGCCCCTACAATGAGCAGTTCTTC. It specifies CASTTAAAEGPYNEQFF. The whole variable domain, remainder taken from reference TRBV19 and TRBJ2-1, is DGGITQSPKYLFRKEGQNVTLSCEQNLNHDAMYWYRQDPGQGLRLIYYSQIVNDFQKGDIAEGYSVSREKKESFPLTVTSAQKNPTAFYLCASTTAAAEGPYNEQFFGPGTRLTVL.